The 30 T cell receptor beta chains in this list originate from one sample, sequenced in a study of T cells in Graves' hyperthyroidism and ophthalmopathy. Researchers took RNA transcripts and amplified the TCR beta CDR3 regions from them. The study used the HTBI primer set for a first-round RT-PCR of the TCR CDR3. MiXCR, run by TCRdb on the multiplex PCR reads, gives a single entry per CDR3 protein. The repertoire holds almost 600,000 distinct CDR3 sequences, with approximately 14% as singletons. The sample taken for sequencing was blood. These receptor sequences come from a young woman with Graves' hyperthyroidism that later progressed to Graves' ophthalmopathy.

The chain is built from TRBV3-1 and TRBJ2-4; TRBD2 aligns across 7 bases. CDR3 size: 16 residues. The germline V gene encodes CDR1 LGHDT and CDR2 YNNKEL (reference sequence). J was trimmed by 8 bases and V by 0 bases; bases with no gene match: 10. The CDR3: CASSQDTGGGSDIQYF. The CDR3 nucleotides are TGTGCCAGCAGCCAAGATACGGGCGGGGGTTCGGACATTCAGTACTTC.

This clonotype was detected many times. The V and J genes are TRBV27 and TRBJ2-6; 7 nucleotides line up with TRBD1. Losses at the gene ends were 8 bases for V and 0 bases for J; bases not matched to a gene: 13. The CDR3 sequence is 18 residues long. The germline CDR1 and CDR2 sequences are MNHEY and SMNVEV (reference sequence). The CDR3 bases are TGTGCCAGCTATCCTTACGGACAGGATATCTCTGGGGCCAACGTCCTGACTTTC. It translates to CASYPYGQDISGANVLTF. Complete variable domain (other parts from reference TRBV27 and TRBJ2-6): EAQVTQNPRYLITVTGKKLTVTCSQNMNHEYMSWYRQDPGLGLRQIYYSMNVEVTDKGDVPEGYKVSRKEKRNFPLILESPSPNQTSLYFCASYPYGQDISGANVLTFGAGSRLTVL.

This clonotype has ten or more counts. V is TRBV28 and J is TRBJ2-1; no clear D gene. The V end lost 1 base, the J end lost 5 bases, and 18 bases lay between the germline ends. CDR1 is MDHEN and CDR2 is SYDVKM in the germline V gene. The CDR3 is made up of 17 amino acids. DNA of the CDR3: TGTGCCAGCAGTTTATTTGACTCAAACAAAATAGACAATGAGCAGTTCTTC. Amino acid sequence: CASSLFDSNKIDNEQFF.

This clonotype was observed at least ten times. The CDR3 nucleotides read TGCAGTGCTAGTGGGAGACAGGGTGGTCAGCCCCAGCATTTT. The encoded protein is CSASGRQGGQPQHF. J is TRBJ1-5 and V is TRBV20-1; 7 bases agree with TRBD1. In germline, CDR1 is DFQATT, CDR2 SNEGSKA (reference sequence). The trim removed 3 bases at V and 6 bases at J, leaving 8 bases unmatched. The CDR3 is made up of 14 amino acids.

This clonotype showed up many times. The rearrangement joins TRBV27 to TRBJ1-1; possible D gene TRBD1, 5 bases. V was trimmed by 5 bases and J by 2 bases, leaving 15 bases between them. The V gene's germline CDR1 is MNHEY and CDR2 SMNVEV (reference sequence). The CDR3 is 15 amino acids. The CDR3 sequence: CASSDSSPLNTEAFF. The DNA of the CDR3 is TGTGCCAGCAGTGACAGCAGCCCGTTAAACACTGAAGCTTTCTTT.

This clonotype was detected a few times. The chain carries TRBV28 and TRBJ2-4; a possible D gene is TRBD1 (5 bases). Trimming removed 9 bases at V and 3 bases at J, with 12 bases between. CDR3 length: 13 residues. Germline V gene sequence: CDR1 MDHEN, CDR2 SYDVKM. In nucleotides, the CDR3 is TGTGCCAGTTGGGAAGGGGACAAAAACATTCAGTACTTC. Protein product: CASWEGDKNIQYF.

This clonotype occurred many times. V usage is TRBV28 and J usage is TRBJ1-1, with 7 bases lining up with TRBD1. The germline V gene encodes CDR1 MDHEN and CDR2 SYDVKM. Trimming at V came to 3 bases and at J to 1 base, leaving 8 bases not matched to a gene. The CDR3 extends over 16 amino acids. DNA for the CDR3: TGTGCCAGCAGTTTCGACAGGGAGAATCAGAACACTGAAGCTTTCTTT. Translated: CASSFDRENQNTEAFF.

The rearrangement uses TRBV12-3 or TRBV12-4 and TRBJ2-2, with TRBD2 matching over 13 bases. V dropped 4 bases and J dropped 4; count of bases not matched to a gene: 3. The CDR3 is 16 residues long. CDR3 residues: CASSWGLAGLTGELFF. Here the CDR3 DNA reads TGTGCCAGCAGTTGGGGACTAGCGGGACTCACCGGGGAGCTGTTTTTT.

This clonotype was counted ten times or more. This rearrangement joins TRBV28 to TRBJ1-3; 8 bases align to TRBD1. V shed 5 bases, J shed 8 bases, and the junction held 8 bases outside the gene matches. The CDR3 sequence is 14 residues long. Looked up from germline, CDR1 is MDHEN and CDR2 is SYDVKM. DNA for the CDR3: TGTGCCAGCAGTCCCCGGACAGGGAGGGACACCATATATTTT. Translation: CASSPRTGRDTIYF.

This clonotype has only a few counts. The chain uses TRBV7-3 and TRBJ1-6; no firm D call. Germline V gene lookup returns CDR1 SGHTA and CDR2 FQGTGA. This CDR3 has 13 amino acids. Trimming removed 5 bases from V and 7 bases from J, with 9 bases in between. The CDR3 protein is CASSTWFNSPLHF. The DNA of the CDR3 is TGTGCCAGCAGCACGTGGTTCAATTCACCCCTCCACTTT.

This clonotype was seen many times. Given a much more abundant clone one base away, this may be a read error. The chain combines TRBV18 with TRBJ1-1, with D maybe TRBD1 (6 bases). The CDR3 extends over 14 amino acids. Germline V lookup: CDR1 KGHSH, CDR2 LQKENI. Trimming cost V 3 bases and J 0 bases, with 8 bases left between them. The CDR3 spells CASSPRGLNTEAFF. CDR3 bases: TGTGCCAGCTCACCCAGGGGCCTGAACACTGAAGCTTTCTTT.

Many counts were recorded for this clonotype. V is TRBV11-2 and J is TRBJ1-1, with D possibly being TRBD1 (6 bases). Germline V lookup: CDR1 SGHAT, CDR2 FQNNGV. V was pared by 3 bases and J by 1 base, with 12 bases between. The CDR3 runs to 15 residues. The CDR3 here is CASSFLQGQNTEAFF. CDR3 bases: TGTGCCAGCAGCTTCCTTCAGGGACAGAACACTGAAGCTTTCTTT. Based on the CDR3 plus reference TRBV11-2 and TRBJ1-1, the full variable domain is EAGVAQSPRYKIIEKRQSVAFWCNPISGHATLYWYQQILGQGPKLLIQFQNNGVVDDSQLPKDRFSAERLKGVDSTLKIQPAKLEDSAVYLCASSFLQGQNTEAFFGQGTRLTVV.

This clonotype was seen only a few times. J is TRBJ2-3 and V is TRBV20-1, with a weak D call TRBD2 (5 bases). Germline CDR1 DFQATT, CDR2 SNEGSKA (reference sequence). V lost 3 bases and J 6 bases, leaving 13 bases between the germline ends. The CDR3 has 13 amino acids. CDR3: CSASKAGGDTQYF. The CDR3 nucleotides read TGCAGTGCTAGTAAGGCGGGTGGGGATACGCAGTATTTT.

This clonotype was seen repeatedly, ten times or more. The rearrangement links TRBV3-1 to TRBJ2-7; D uncertain. Germline V lookup: CDR1 LGHDT, CDR2 YNNKEL (reference sequence). V was clipped by 0 bases and J by 0 bases, with 6 bases between them. The CDR3 runs 14 residues. The CDR3: CASSQDAVSYEQYF. As DNA, the CDR3 is TGTGCCAGCAGCCAAGATGCGGTCTCCTACGAGCAGTACTTC.

This clonotype was counted many times. The rearrangement joins TRBV24-1 to TRBJ2-1; D possibly corresponds to TRBD1 (5 bases). CDR3 length: 14 residues. Looked up from germline, CDR1 is KGHDR and CDR2 is SFDVKD. Trimming removed 3 bases from V and 9 bases from J, with 14 bases in between. The CDR3 is CATSDQTVMGEQFF. The CDR3 region has the DNA TGTGCCACCAGTGATCAGACAGTAATGGGTGAGCAGTTCTTC.

This clonotype appeared many times. The chain uses TRBV30 and TRBJ1-5; D is unresolved. Germline lookup yields CDR1 GTSNPN and CDR2 SVGIG (reference sequence). V shed 1 base and J shed 4 bases, with 14 bases lying between them. The CDR3 is made up of 15 amino acids. The CDR3 loop is CAWSGVGPTNQPQHF. CDR3 sequence (DNA): TGTGCCTGGAGTGGGGTGGGCCCGACTAATCAGCCCCAGCATTTT. The full variable domain, with the rest looked up from reference TRBV30 and TRBJ1-5, is SQTIHQWPATLVQPVGSPLSLECTVEGTSNPNLYWYRQAAGRGLQLLFYSVGIGQISSEVPQNLSASRPQDRQFILSSKKLLLSDSGFYLCAWSGVGPTNQPQHFGDGTRLSIL.

This clonotype was observed at least ten times. J is TRBJ2-7 and V is TRBV11-3; 9 bases align to TRBD2. The CDR3 sequence is 14 residues long. The V segment lost 6 bases and the J segment 1 base; nucleotides outside the gene matches: 4. The germline CDR1 and CDR2 sequences are SGHNT and YENEEA. Here the CDR3 DNA reads TGTGCCAGCAGTCCGCTAGCGGGATCCTACGAGCAGTACTTC. This codes for CASSPLAGSYEQYF.

The table lists this clonotype with many counts. The chain joins TRBV7-6 to TRBJ2-1; D not certain. Germline V lookup: CDR1 SGHVS, CDR2 FNYEAQ. With 6 bases removed from V and 6 bases from J, the gap between germline ends came to 6 bases. The CDR3 has 11 amino acids. CDR3 DNA sequence: TGTGCCAGCAGTTCCCTCAATGAGCAGTTCTTC. Amino acid sequence: CASSSLNEQFF.

This clonotype has a count of ten or more. The V gene is TRBV6-6, the J gene TRBJ1-2; D remains ambiguous. The CDR3 has 14 residues. CDR1 MNHNY and CDR2 SVGAGI come from the germline V gene (reference sequence). Trimming removed 0 bases at V and 3 bases at J, with 8 bases between. The CDR3 spells CASSYSTRDYGYTF. The CDR3 coding sequence is TGTGCCAGCAGTTACTCGACCCGGGACTATGGCTACACCTTC.

This clonotype appeared many times. V and J are TRBV30 and TRBJ1-1, with a weak D call TRBD1 (6 bases). The germline gives CDR1 GTSNPN, CDR2 SVGIG (reference sequence). V lost 0 bases, J lost 1 base, and 9 bases lay in between. This CDR3 contains 14 residues. The CDR3 DNA sequence: TGTGCCTGGAGTGTTGGACAGCGGAACACTGAAGCTTTCTTT. This gives the protein CAWSVGQRNTEAFF.

This clonotype was detected a few times. The rearrangement links TRBV4-2 to TRBJ2-3; 8 bases are shared with TRBD2. J was trimmed by 3 bases and V by 1 base; bases with no gene match: 9. Germline CDR1 and CDR2: LGHNA and YNFKEQ. This CDR3 has 17 amino acids. The CDR3 spells CASSQGRTSRPTDTQYF. The DNA of the CDR3 is TGTGCCAGCAGCCAAGGGCGGACTAGCCGTCCGACAGATACGCAGTATTTT.

This clonotype turned up a few times. This chain uses TRBV29-1 with TRBJ2-1; the D is unclear. Trimming removed 5 bases from V and 3 bases from J, with 14 bases in between. Germline V gene sequence: CDR1 SQVTM, CDR2 ANQGSEA. The CDR3 contains 14 residues. For the CDR3, the DNA is TGCAGCGTTCAGCAGGATCAAAACTACAATGAGCAGTTCTTC. This gives the protein CSVQQDQNYNEQFF.

The table lists this clonotype with many counts. The chain couples TRBV15 to TRBJ2-5, with TRBD2 matching 8 bases. Germline V gives CDR1 LNHNV, CDR2 YYDKDF (reference sequence). The junction had 10 bases not matched to a gene; V was cut back by 8 bases and J by 5 bases. This CDR3 has 14 amino acids. The CDR3 coding sequence is TGTGCCACCCGCCCGGGAGGGGGGGCGGAGACCCAGTACTTC. Amino acid sequence: CATRPGGGAETQYF.

The table lists this clonotype with many counts. V is TRBV10-3 and J is TRBJ2-7; 14 positions agree with TRBD2. The junction had 7 bases not matched to a gene; V was cut back by 6 bases and J by 6 bases. The CDR3 is made up of 15 amino acids. CDR1 and CDR2 from the germline V gene are ENHRY and SYGVKD. CDR3 coding DNA: TGTGCCATCAGCCCGACTAGCGGGAGGGCCGTCGAGCAGTACTTC. It specifies CAISPTSGRAVEQYF.

Many counts were recorded for this clonotype. The chain joins TRBV5-1 to TRBJ2-1; tentative D call: TRBD1 (6 bases). CDR1 is SGHRS and CDR2 is YFSETQ in the germline V gene. The CDR3 is 15 amino acids. The V end lost 4 bases, the J end lost 8 bases, and 19 bases lay between the germline ends. For the CDR3, the DNA is TGCGCCAGCAGCCCCGCGACAGGTTCGATCGATGAGCAGTTCTTC. This gives the protein CASSPATGSIDEQFF.

Ten or more counts support this clonotype. The chain is built from TRBV28 and TRBJ2-3; the match to TRBD2 covers 12 bases. V was clipped by 6 bases and J by 5 bases; unmatched bases: 18. CDR1 is MDHEN and CDR2 is SYDVKM in the germline V gene. This CDR3 spans 19 amino acids. The CDR3 spells CASSFLGTSGRGWVDTQYF. The CDR3 DNA follows: TGTGCCAGCAGCTTTCTGGGGACTAGCGGGCGGGGTTGGGTAGATACGCAGTATTTT. Full variable domain (rest looked up from reference TRBV28 and TRBJ2-3): DVKVTQSSRYLVKRTGEKVFLECVQDMDHENMFWYRQDPGLGLRLIYFSYDVKMKEKGDIPEGYSVSREKKERFSLILESASTNQTSMYLCASSFLGTSGRGWVDTQYFGPGTRLTVL.

This clonotype was seen many times. The V gene is TRBV12-3 or TRBV12-4, the J gene TRBJ2-2; D not certain. V shed 6 bases and J shed 4 bases, with 6 bases lying between them. This CDR3 has 12 residues. The CDR3 sequence is CASSWITGELFF. Here the CDR3 DNA reads TGTGCCAGCAGCTGGATCACCGGGGAGCTGTTTTTT.

This clonotype was recorded many times. The chain carries TRBV6-1 and TRBJ1-6; the match to TRBD1 covers 10 bases. The germline gives CDR1 MNHNS, CDR2 SASEGT. This CDR3 is built from 13 residues. Unmatched junction bases numbered 2, after V lost 8 bases and J lost 7 bases. The CDR3 protein is CASWGQGNSPLHF. The CDR3 bases are TGTGCCAGCTGGGGACAGGGGAATTCACCCCTCCACTTT.

This clonotype showed up just a few times. The gene calls are TRBV9 and TRBJ2-3, with 7 bases identical to TRBD2. The length of the CDR3 is 17 residues. The germline CDR1 and CDR2 sequences are SGDLS and YYNGEE. V lost 3 bases to trimming and J lost 1 base; unmatched junction nucleotides: 11. This CDR3 reads CASSAGTTASGTDTQYF. CDR3 nucleotides: TGTGCCAGCAGCGCCGGGACTACTGCGTCTGGCACAGATACGCAGTATTTT.

This clonotype was seen only a few times. J is TRBJ2-1 and V is TRBV28; D not certain. Germline V gene sequence: CDR1 MDHEN, CDR2 SYDVKM. The V gene lost 4 bases and the J gene lost 10 bases, with 8 bases spanning the gap. CDR3 size: 11 residues. CDR3 residues: CASSSLAEQFF. CDR3 DNA: TGTGCCAGCAGTTCCTTAGCCGAGCAGTTCTTC.